The source of this T cell receptor beta chain is a study of response to subunit inactivated influenza vaccine. Findings and caveats of the study: The authors suggested that few new T cells are recruited per seasonal influenza vaccination.

MiXCR, applied by TCRdb to the RT-PCR reads, yields one record per CDR3 protein. The profile covers roughly 700,000 distinct CDR3 sequences, with about 15% appearing a single time and approximately 7% taken by the ten largest. A note on this clonotype: The antigen remains unidentified.

The germline V gene has CDR1 MNHEY and CDR2 SVGAGI. The CDR3 is made up of 15 amino acids. Between the trimmed V and J ends, which lost 4 bases and 6 bases, there was a span of 15 bases. The sequence derives from a man in his fifties or sixties who received an inactivated influenza vaccine. This specimen consisted of PBMCs from blood, obtained less than 15 days before vaccination. The chain has TRBV6-5 and TRBJ2-2, with a tentative D call TRBD2 (6 bases). CDR3 region: CASSLSPTSAGELFF. In nucleotides, the CDR3 is TGTGCCAGCAGTTTGTCTCCGACTAGTGCCGGGGAGCTGTTTTTT.